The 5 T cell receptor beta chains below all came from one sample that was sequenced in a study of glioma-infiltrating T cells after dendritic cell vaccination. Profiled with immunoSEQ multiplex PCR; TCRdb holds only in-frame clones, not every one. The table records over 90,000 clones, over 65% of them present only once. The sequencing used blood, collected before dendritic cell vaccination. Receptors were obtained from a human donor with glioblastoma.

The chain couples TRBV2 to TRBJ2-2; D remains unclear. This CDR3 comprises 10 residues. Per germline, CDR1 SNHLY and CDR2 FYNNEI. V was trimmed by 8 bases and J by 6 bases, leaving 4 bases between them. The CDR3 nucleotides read TGTGCCAGCGGAGCCGGGGAGCTGTTTTTT. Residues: CASGAGELFF.

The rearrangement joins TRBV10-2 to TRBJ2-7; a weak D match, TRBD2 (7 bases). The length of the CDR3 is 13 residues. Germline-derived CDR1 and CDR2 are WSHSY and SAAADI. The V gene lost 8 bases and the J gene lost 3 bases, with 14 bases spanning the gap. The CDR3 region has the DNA TGCGCCAGCGGGGGGGCGGGAGTCTACGAGCAGTACTTC. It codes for CASGGAGVYEQYF.

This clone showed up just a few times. The CDR3 protein is CASSPGGDRNNEQFF. CDR3 bases: TGTGCCAGCTCACCAGGAGGGGATCGGAACAATGAGCAGTTCTTC. This chain uses TRBV18 with TRBJ2-1; TRBD2 might be the D (6 bases). The CDR3 contains 15 residues. Germline lookup yields CDR1 KGHSH and CDR2 LQKENI. Trimming stripped 2 bases from V and 5 bases from J, with 13 bases between.

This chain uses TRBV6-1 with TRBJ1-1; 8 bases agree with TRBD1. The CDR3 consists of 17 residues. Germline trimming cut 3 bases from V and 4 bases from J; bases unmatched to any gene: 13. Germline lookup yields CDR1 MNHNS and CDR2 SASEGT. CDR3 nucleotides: TGTGCCAGCAGTGACCAGGGGGCGCTTCTTGGAACCACTGAAGCTTTCTTT. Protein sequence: CASSDQGALLGTTEAFF.

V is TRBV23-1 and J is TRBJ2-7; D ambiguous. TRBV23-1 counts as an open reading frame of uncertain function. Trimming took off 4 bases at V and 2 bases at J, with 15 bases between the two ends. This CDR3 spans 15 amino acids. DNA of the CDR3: TGCGCCAGCAGTCCCTCCGAGACGGAGACCTACGAGCAGTACTTC. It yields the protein CASSPSETETYEQYF.